The 8 T cell receptor beta chains in this list originate from one sample, sequenced in a study of cytomegalovirus exposure and HLA in healthy donors. Clones were sequenced by immunoSEQ multiplex PCR, and TCRdb holds only the in-frame ones, with some missing. The profile shows about 69,000 clones, approximately 96% of them singletons. Sequencing used PBMCs. The receptors here all came from a woman in her late teens or twenties in good health and CMV-seropositive.

The chain employs TRBV7-9 and TRBJ1-2; D perhaps matches TRBD1 (5 bases). Per germline, CDR1 SEHNR and CDR2 FQNEAQ (reference sequence). This CDR3 has 14 amino acids. Trimming removed 0 bases at V and 5 bases at J, with 10 bases between. DNA for the CDR3: TGTGCCAGCAGCTTAGCCAGGGAAGAATATGGCTACACCTTC. It yields the protein CASSLAREEYGYTF.

V is TRBV7-3 and J is TRBJ2-1, with 11 positions matching TRBD2. This CDR3 is built from 15 residues. With V trimmed by 5 bases and J by 7 bases, 7 bases remained unmatched. CDR1 and CDR2 (germline): SGHTA, FQGTGA. CDR3 amino acids: CASSPRTSGFNEQFF. The CDR3 nucleotides read TGTGCCAGCAGCCCCAGGACTAGCGGGTTTAATGAGCAGTTCTTC. Based on the CDR3 plus reference TRBV7-3 and TRBJ2-1, the full variable domain is GAGVSQTPSNKVTEKGKYVELRCDPISGHTALYWYRQSLGQGPEFLIYFQGTGAADDSGLPNDRFFAVRPEGSVSTLKIQRTERGDSAVYLCASSPRTSGFNEQFFGPGTRLTVL.

V gene TRBV2 combines with J gene TRBJ2-7, with 7 bases fitting TRBD1. The germline CDR1 and CDR2 sequences are SNHLY and FYNNEI. CDR3 length: 16 amino acids. Trimming removed 2 bases from V and 3 bases from J; junction bases left unmatched: 10. The CDR3 region is CASSELEGAVVYEQYF. CDR3 bases: TGTGCCAGCAGTGAATTAGAGGGGGCGGTAGTCTACGAGCAGTACTTC.

This chain links TRBV6-5 with TRBJ2-7; tentative D call: TRBD1 (5 bases). The CDR3 contains 13 residues. V lost 5 bases to trimming and J lost 9 bases, with 17 bases between them. The germline CDR1 and CDR2 sequences are MNHEY and SVGAGI. The CDR3 loop reads CASSRQSTHPQYF. As DNA, the CDR3 is TGTGCCAGCAGTCGACAGTCCACCCACCCGCAGTACTTC.

This clone appeared a single time. The chain recombines TRBV7-2 with TRBJ2-3, with a tentative D call TRBD2 (7 bases). V was shortened by 8 bases and J by 0 bases, with 15 bases between the two germline ends. CDR1 and CDR2 (germline): SGHTA, FQGNSA. CDR3 size: 15 residues. For the CDR3, the DNA is TGTGCCAGCGAAACCAGCGGGACAAGCACAGATACGCAGTATTTT. Its translation: CASETSGTSTDTQYF.

V usage is TRBV19 and J usage is TRBJ1-5; 11 nucleotides align to TRBD1. V gave up 5 bases and J gave up 6 bases; unmatched junction bases: 6. Germline V gene sequence: CDR1 LNHDA, CDR2 SQIVND (reference sequence). This CDR3 spans 15 amino acids. CDR3 bases: TGTGCCAGTAGTCCGAGGACAGGGGGCAGTCAGCCCCAGCATTTT. Amino acids: CASSPRTGGSQPQHF.

V is TRBV28 and J is TRBJ2-3; 16 bases line up with TRBD2. The CDR3 is 19 residues long. CDR1 MDHEN and CDR2 SYDVKM come from the germline V gene. V lost 7 bases and J lost 5; bases outside the gene matches: 15. DNA for the CDR3: TGTGCCAGCAACCTAGTCCCGGGACTAGCGGGAGGGCCGGGAGATACGCAGTATTTT. It specifies CASNLVPGLAGGPGDTQYF.

This sequence joins TRBV5-1 and TRBJ2-7; 7 nucleotides align to TRBD2. The CDR3 runs to 14 residues. CDR1 is SGHRS, CDR2 YFSETQ, per germline. J was trimmed by 0 bases and V by 4 bases; bases with no gene match: 4. CDR3 residues: CASSPRDYSYEQYF. The CDR3 DNA reads as TGCGCCAGCAGCCCGCGGGACTACTCCTACGAGCAGTACTTC.